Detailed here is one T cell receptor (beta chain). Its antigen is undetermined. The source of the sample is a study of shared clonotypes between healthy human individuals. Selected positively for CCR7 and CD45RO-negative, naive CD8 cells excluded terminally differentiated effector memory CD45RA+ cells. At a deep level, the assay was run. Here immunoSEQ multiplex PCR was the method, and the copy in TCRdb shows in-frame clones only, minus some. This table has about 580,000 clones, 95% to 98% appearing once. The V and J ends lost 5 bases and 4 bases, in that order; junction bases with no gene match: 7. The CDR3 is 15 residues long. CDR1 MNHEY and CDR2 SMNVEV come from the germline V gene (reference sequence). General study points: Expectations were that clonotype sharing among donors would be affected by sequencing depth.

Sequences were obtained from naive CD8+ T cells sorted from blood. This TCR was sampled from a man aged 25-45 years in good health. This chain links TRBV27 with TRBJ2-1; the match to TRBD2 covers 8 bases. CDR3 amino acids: CASSPREGVYNEQFF. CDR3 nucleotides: TGTGCCAGCAGTCCACGGGAGGGGGTTTACAATGAGCAGTTCTTC.